The clone carrying this TCR beta chain was detected a few times. The identical CDR3 is also encoded by other nucleotide sequences in the sample. The source of the sample is a study of blood T cell repertoires in COVID-19. For the study at large: The samples span acute and convalescent COVID-19 from the United States, Italy and Spain. Sources were T cells, B-cell-depleted T cells, or PBMCs; the material itself was cDNA or gDNA.

As processed by the authors: Amplification of reference gene primers provided the estimated nucleated cell counts. Assay used: immunoSEQ multiplex PCR; TCRdb lists only in-frame clones, some missing. Clonal size and the V and J genes are those of that table, whereas D and trimming came from the DNA. The sample holds 400,000 or so clones, approximately 86% seen once. CDR1 and CDR2 from the germline V gene are MDHEN and SYDVKM. V dropped 6 bases and J dropped 4 bases, with 9 bases sitting between them. The CDR3 is 12 amino acids. Sequencing used peripheral blood. The chain uses TRBV28 and TRBJ1-2; D is ambiguous. The sequence came from a human donor in a cohort sampled during active COVID-19. The CDR3 nucleotides are TGTGCCAGCAGAACTGGAGGCTATGGCTACACCTTC. Translating gives CASRTGGYGYTF.